The rows below give T cell receptor beta chains drawn from one sample of a study of shared clonotypes between healthy human individuals. Generated by immunoSEQ multiplex PCR, the TCRdb table keeps only in-frame clones and is missing some. The table has 950,000 to 1,100,000 clones, about 75% seen once; the top ten hold about 1.5%. Sequenced: memory CD4+ T cells sorted from blood. These TCRs come from a man aged 18 to 29 in good health. Each CDR3 is given with its conserved first and last residue. The D gene is left open where the match is weak. A clone size is listed for some rows: how often the clone was seen (once, few, many), or a class if it is expanded.

V gene: TRBV7-2
CDR3 length: 15
J gene: TRBJ1-2
clone size: -
D gene: -
CDR3 protein: CASSLITTAIYGYTF
CDR3 DNA: TGTGCCAGCAGCTTAATAACTACAGCTATCTATGGCTACACCTTC

V gene: TRBV27
CDR3 length: 15
J gene: TRBJ2-7
clone size: -
D gene: -
CDR3 protein: CAILTVVAAPYEQYF
CDR3 DNA: TGTGCCATCTTGACAGTCGTGGCGGCTCCTTACGAGCAGTACTTC

V gene: TRBV18
CDR3 length: 13
J gene: TRBJ1-4
clone size: once
D gene: -
CDR3 protein: CASSVGQNEKLFF
CDR3 DNA: TGTGCCAGCTCAGTCGGACAGAATGAAAAACTGTTTTTT

V gene: TRBV4-3
CDR3 length: 16
J gene: TRBJ2-5
clone size: -
D gene: -
CDR3 protein: CASSQDIAATYERQYF
CDR3 DNA: TGCGCCAGCAGCCAAGATATTGCGGCTACCTACGAGCGGCAGTACTTC

V gene: TRBV6-5
CDR3 length: 15
J gene: TRBJ1-1
clone size: -
D gene: -
CDR3 protein: CASSYSTSGNTEAFF
CDR3 DNA: TGTGCCAGCAGTTACTCGACATCGGGGAACACTGAAGCTTTCTTT

V gene: TRBV7-8
CDR3 length: 15
J gene: TRBJ2-2
clone size: -
D gene: TRBD2
CDR3 protein: CASTLSGTNTGELFF
CDR3 DNA: TGTGCCAGCACCCTGAGCGGGACGAACACCGGGGAGCTGTTTTTT

V gene: TRBV18
CDR3 length: 14
J gene: TRBJ1-1
clone size: -
D gene: -
CDR3 protein: CASSPTGQHTEAFF
CDR3 DNA: TGTGCCAGCTCACCTACCGGCCAGCACACTGAAGCTTTCTTT

V gene: TRBV6-7
CDR3 length: 12
J gene: TRBJ2-1
clone size: -
D gene: -
CDR3 protein: CASRGPYNEQFF
CDR3 DNA: TGTGCCAGCAGGGGTCCCTACAATGAGCAGTTCTTC

V gene: TRBV19
CDR3 length: 13
J gene: TRBJ2-7
clone size: -
D gene: -
CDR3 protein: CASSRTEGYEQYF
CDR3 DNA: TGTGCCAGTAGCAGGACAGAGGGCTACGAGCAGTACTTC

V gene: TRBV5-1
CDR3 length: 15
J gene: TRBJ1-5
clone size: -
D gene: -
CDR3 protein: CASSEGSDSNQPQHF
CDR3 DNA: TGCGCCAGCAGCGAAGGCAGCGATAGCAATCAGCCCCAGCATTTT

V gene: TRBV27
CDR3 length: 18
J gene: TRBJ2-7
clone size: -
D gene: TRBD2
CDR3 protein: CASSFRGTSGGSAYEQYF
CDR3 DNA: TGTGCCAGCAGTTTTCGCGGGACTAGCGGGGGGTCCGCCTACGAGCAGTACTTC

V gene: TRBV27
CDR3 length: 14
J gene: TRBJ2-4
clone size: -
D gene: TRBD1
CDR3 protein: CASSLDRVGDIQYF
CDR3 DNA: TGTGCCAGCAGTTTGGACAGGGTGGGAGACATTCAGTACTTC

V gene: TRBV6-5
CDR3 length: 13
J gene: TRBJ2-7
clone size: -
D gene: TRBD1
CDR3 protein: CASRLTGKGEQYF
CDR3 DNA: TGTGCCAGCAGATTGACAGGGAAGGGCGAGCAGTACTTC

V gene: TRBV12-5
CDR3 length: 14
J gene: TRBJ1-1
clone size: -
D gene: -
CDR3 protein: CASGFMGVTTEAFF
CDR3 DNA: TGTGCTAGTGGTTTCATGGGGGTAACTACTGAAGCTTTCTTT

V gene: TRBV5-4
CDR3 length: 16
J gene: TRBJ2-3
clone size: -
D gene: TRBD2
CDR3 protein: CASSLALAGGKDTQYF
CDR3 DNA: TGTGCCAGCAGCTTGGCGTTAGCGGGAGGGAAAGATACGCAGTATTTT

V gene: TRBV10-1
CDR3 length: 13
J gene: TRBJ1-1
clone size: -
D gene: TRBD1
CDR3 protein: CASRGQGAGEAFF
CDR3 DNA: TGCGCCAGCAGGGGACAGGGGGCTGGTGAAGCTTTCTTT

V gene: TRBV14
CDR3 length: 15
J gene: TRBJ1-1
clone size: -
D gene: TRBD1
CDR3 protein: CASSRLGQGASEAFF
CDR3 DNA: TGTGCCAGCAGCCGCCTAGGACAGGGGGCCTCTGAAGCTTTCTTT

V gene: TRBV7-3
CDR3 length: 24
J gene: TRBJ2-7
clone size: -
D gene: -
CDR3 protein: CASSLKVPAAGLSGGGTSSYEQYF
CDR3 DNA: TGTGCCAGCAGCTTAAAGGTCCCGGCCGCCGGACTTTCCGGAGGGGGGACGAGCTCCTACGAGCAGTACTTC

V gene: TRBV9
CDR3 length: 17
J gene: TRBJ2-5
clone size: -
D gene: TRBD2
CDR3 protein: CASSSGRLAGVGETQYF
CDR3 DNA: TGTGCCAGCAGCTCAGGCCGGCTAGCGGGAGTTGGGGAGACCCAGTACTTC

V gene: TRBV7-2
CDR3 length: 16
J gene: TRBJ2-1
clone size: -
D gene: TRBD2
CDR3 protein: CASSLIAGVLRNEQFF
CDR3 DNA: TGTGCCAGCAGCCTAATAGCGGGAGTCCTTCGGAATGAGCAGTTCTTC

V gene: TRBV10-2
CDR3 length: 14
J gene: TRBJ1-4
clone size: -
D gene: TRBD1
CDR3 protein: CASSPDRGREKLFF
CDR3 DNA: TGCGCCAGCAGCCCCGACAGGGGGCGGGAAAAACTGTTTTTT

V gene: TRBV4-3
CDR3 length: 14
J gene: TRBJ1-1
clone size: once
D gene: -
CDR3 protein: CASSQGGRVTEAFF
CDR3 DNA: TGCGCCAGCAGCCAAGGAGGCAGGGTTACTGAAGCTTTCTTT

V gene: TRBV27
CDR3 length: 14
J gene: TRBJ2-1
clone size: -
D gene: -
CDR3 protein: CASKERNTYNEQFF
CDR3 DNA: TGTGCCAGCAAGGAGCGGAATACCTACAATGAGCAGTTCTTC

V gene: TRBV29-1
CDR3 length: 13
J gene: TRBJ2-1
clone size: -
D gene: -
CDR3 protein: CSASALSYNEQFF
CDR3 DNA: TGCAGCGCCTCAGCCCTCTCCTACAATGAGCAGTTCTTC

V gene: TRBV19
CDR3 length: 14
J gene: TRBJ1-5
clone size: -
D gene: -
CDR3 protein: CASSRTASNQPQHF
CDR3 DNA: TGTGCCAGTAGTCGGACAGCTAGCAATCAGCCCCAGCATTTT

V gene: TRBV2
CDR3 length: 15
J gene: TRBJ2-2
clone size: few
D gene: TRBD2
CDR3 protein: CASSLGDYGTGELFF
CDR3 DNA: TGTGCCAGCAGTCTGGGGGACTATGGCACCGGGGAGCTGTTTTTT

V gene: TRBV7-6
CDR3 length: 18
J gene: TRBJ2-4
clone size: -
D gene: TRBD2
CDR3 protein: CASSLEGTSGGPGNIQYF
CDR3 DNA: TGTGCCAGCAGCTTAGAGGGGACTAGCGGGGGGCCTGGGAACATTCAGTACTTC

V gene: TRBV7-2
CDR3 length: 15
J gene: TRBJ2-3
clone size: -
D gene: -
CDR3 protein: CASRYTLRGTYTQYF
CDR3 DNA: TGTGCCAGCAGATACACGTTAAGGGGTACCTATACGCAGTATTTT

V gene: TRBV7-2
CDR3 length: 15
J gene: TRBJ2-7
clone size: once
D gene: -
CDR3 protein: CASSLDYLVAYEQYF
CDR3 DNA: TGTGCCAGCAGCTTAGACTACCTAGTTGCCTACGAGCAGTACTTC

V gene: TRBV5-1
CDR3 length: 15
J gene: TRBJ2-3
clone size: -
D gene: TRBD1
CDR3 protein: CASGKTGAVTDTQYF
CDR3 DNA: TGCGCCAGCGGCAAGACAGGGGCCGTCACAGATACGCAGTATTTT

V gene: TRBV29-1
CDR3 length: 11
J gene: TRBJ2-3
clone size: -
D gene: -
CDR3 protein: CSVGSTDTQYF
CDR3 DNA: TGCAGCGTTGGCAGCACAGATACGCAGTATTTT

V gene: TRBV7-8
CDR3 length: 14
J gene: TRBJ2-7
clone size: -
D gene: TRBD2
CDR3 protein: CASSLTSGAYEQYF
CDR3 DNA: TGTGCCAGCAGCTTAACTAGCGGAGCCTACGAGCAGTACTTC

V gene: TRBV4-3
CDR3 length: 15
J gene: TRBJ2-3
clone size: -
D gene: -
CDR3 protein: CASSHSPPTSQAQYF
CDR3 DNA: TGCGCCAGCAGCCACAGCCCTCCGACTAGTCAGGCGCAGTATTTT

V gene: TRBV23-1
CDR3 length: 14
J gene: TRBJ1-4
clone size: -
D gene: -
CDR3 protein: CASSHPQDNEKLFF
CDR3 DNA: TGCGCCAGCAGTCACCCTCAGGATAATGAAAAACTGTTTTTT

V gene: TRBV6-5
CDR3 length: 15
J gene: TRBJ2-7
clone size: -
D gene: TRBD2
CDR3 protein: CASSSRGGDSYEQYF
CDR3 DNA: TGTGCCAGCAGTTCGCGCGGGGGAGACTCCTACGAGCAGTACTTC

V gene: TRBV19
CDR3 length: 14
J gene: TRBJ1-5
clone size: -
D gene: -
CDR3 protein: CASSTTGRNQPQHF
CDR3 DNA: TGTGCCAGTAGCACAACCGGACGGAATCAGCCCCAGCATTTT

V gene: TRBV28
CDR3 length: 12
J gene: TRBJ1-2
clone size: -
D gene: TRBD1
CDR3 protein: CASSSTGGGYTF
CDR3 DNA: TGTGCCAGCAGTTCCACAGGGGGCGGCTACACCTTC

V gene: TRBV5-1
CDR3 length: 15
J gene: TRBJ1-1
clone size: -
D gene: -
CDR3 protein: CASSPTGTVRTEAFF
CDR3 DNA: TGCGCCAGCAGCCCCACCGGGACGGTAAGGACTGAAGCTTTCTTT

V gene: TRBV5-4
CDR3 length: 17
J gene: TRBJ1-1
clone size: -
D gene: TRBD1
CDR3 protein: CASSTPGQGMMNTEAFF
CDR3 DNA: TGTGCCAGCAGCACCCCGGGACAGGGGATGATGAACACTGAAGCTTTCTTT

V gene: TRBV27
CDR3 length: 14
J gene: TRBJ1-2
clone size: -
D gene: -
CDR3 protein: CASRNIDRKGGYTF
CDR3 DNA: TGTGCCAGCAGGAATATTGACAGGAAAGGGGGCTACACCTTC

V gene: TRBV5-1
CDR3 length: 16
J gene: TRBJ2-2
clone size: -
D gene: TRBD2
CDR3 protein: CASSRFSGGDTGELFF
CDR3 DNA: TGCGCCAGCAGCCGCTTTAGCGGGGGGGACACCGGGGAGCTGTTTTTT

V gene: TRBV5-6
CDR3 length: 16
J gene: TRBJ2-5
clone size: once
D gene: TRBD2
CDR3 protein: CASSFRLAGGLETQYF
CDR3 DNA: TGTGCCAGCAGCTTCCGACTAGCGGGGGGGCTGGAGACCCAGTACTTC

V gene: TRBV5-4
CDR3 length: 15
J gene: TRBJ2-7
clone size: -
D gene: -
CDR3 protein: CASSLGGRDLTEQYF
CDR3 DNA: TGTGCCAGCAGCTTGGGGGGTAGAGACTTGACCGAGCAGTACTTC

V gene: TRBV7-9
CDR3 length: 13
J gene: TRBJ1-6
clone size: many
D gene: -
CDR3 protein: CASSKGGASPLHF
CDR3 DNA: TGTGCCAGCTCTAAGGGAGGGGCTTCACCCCTCCACTTT

V gene: TRBV7-2
CDR3 length: 13
J gene: TRBJ1-5
clone size: -
D gene: -
CDR3 protein: CASSLHADQPQHF
CDR3 DNA: TGTGCCAGCAGTTTACACGCGGATCAGCCCCAGCATTTT

V gene: TRBV4-2
CDR3 length: 16
J gene: TRBJ1-4
clone size: once
D gene: TRBD1
CDR3 protein: CASSQGDRGLGEKLFF
CDR3 DNA: TGTGCCAGCAGCCAAGGCGACAGGGGATTAGGGGAAAAACTGTTTTTT

V gene: TRBV30
CDR3 length: 15
J gene: TRBJ2-2
clone size: -
D gene: TRBD2
CDR3 protein: CAWSGSGGATGELFF
CDR3 DNA: TGTGCCTGGAGTGGTAGCGGGGGGGCCACCGGGGAGCTGTTTTTT

V gene: TRBV15
CDR3 length: 12
J gene: TRBJ1-5
clone size: -
D gene: -
CDR3 protein: CATSRHGQPQHF
CDR3 DNA: TGTGCCACCAGCAGACACGGTCAGCCCCAGCATTTT

V gene: TRBV7-6
CDR3 length: 15
J gene: TRBJ2-7
clone size: -
D gene: TRBD2
CDR3 protein: CASSLGAGEAYEQYF
CDR3 DNA: TGTGCCAGCAGCTTAGGGGCGGGAGAGGCGTACGAGCAGTACTTC

V gene: TRBV19
CDR3 length: 14
J gene: TRBJ2-7
clone size: -
D gene: -
CDR3 protein: CASQRGGRDYEQYF
CDR3 DNA: TGTGCCAGCCAAAGGGGTGGAAGGGACTACGAGCAGTACTTC

V gene: TRBV4-1
CDR3 length: 13
J gene: TRBJ2-7
clone size: few
D gene: -
CDR3 protein: CASSQEDRGRQYF
CDR3 DNA: TGCGCCAGCAGCCAAGAGGATCGGGGGCGGCAGTACTTC

V gene: TRBV15
CDR3 length: 16
J gene: TRBJ2-2
clone size: -
D gene: TRBD1
CDR3 protein: CATSRPTGTNTGELFF
CDR3 DNA: TGTGCCACCAGCAGACCGACAGGGACGAACACCGGGGAGCTGTTTTTT

V gene: TRBV5-1
CDR3 length: 16
J gene: TRBJ1-1
clone size: -
D gene: -
CDR3 protein: CASSAMPGDTYTEAFF
CDR3 DNA: TGCGCCAGCAGCGCTATGCCTGGGGACACCTACACTGAAGCTTTCTTT

V gene: TRBV5-1
CDR3 length: 16
J gene: TRBJ2-1
clone size: -
D gene: -
CDR3 protein: CASSLGDPGRSDEQFF
CDR3 DNA: TGCGCCAGCAGCTTGGGGGACCCGGGGAGGTCTGATGAGCAGTTCTTC